This entry concerns a single TCR beta chain. The data belong to a study of blood T cell repertoires in COVID-19. Study-wide background: From T cells, B-cell-depleted T cells, or PBMCs came the material, which was cDNA or gDNA.

In the authors' methods: Amplification with reference gene primers provided the estimates of nucleated cell counts. The table came from immunoSEQ multiplex PCR; TCRdb's copy has only in-frame clones and leaves some out. V and J calls and clone size follow that table, whereas D and trimming were derived from the DNA. The data contain under 200,000 clones, roughly 87% of them singletons. The V segment lost 4 bases and the J segment 2 bases; nucleotides outside the gene matches: 4. Germline-derived CDR1 and CDR2 are PRHDT and FYEKMQ (reference sequence). This CDR3 is built from 14 residues. The sequence derives from a woman aged 40 to 50 with acute or convalescent COVID-19. Sequencing was carried out using peripheral blood. The genes are TRBV13 and TRBJ2-7, with TRBD1 matching 8 bases. The DNA of the CDR3 is TGTGCCAGCAGCTCAGGACAGGGTGCCTACGAGCAGTACTTC. It translates to CASSSGQGAYEQYF. Based on the CDR3 plus reference TRBV13 and TRBJ2-7, the full variable domain is AAGVIQSPRHLIKEKRETATLKCYPIPRHDTVYWYQQGPGQDPQFLISFYEKMQSDKGSIPDRFSAQQFSDYHSELNMSSLELGDSALYFCASSSGQGAYEQYFGPGTRLTVT.